The 21 T cell receptor beta chains below were found in one sample sequenced in a study of CXCR3-negative and CXCR3-positive naive CD8 T cells. The libraries of TRB cDNA were prepared using 5' RACE with UMI labels. TCRdb re-called the 5' RACE reads; one entry per CDR3 protein, DNA not given. The table lists fewer than 60,000 distinct CDR3 sequences. Sequencing was carried out using naive CXCR3- CD8+ T cells from blood. Subset noted: CD45RO-CCR7+CD27+CD95- naive CD8+ T cells lacking CXCR3 (TNR3-). Source of these receptors: a human donor in good health. Some clones in this sample may be carry-over from other donors' samples.

This chain uses TRBV7-9 with TRBJ2-2; TCRdb outputs TRBD2, but without DNA this stays unchecked. The V gene's germline CDR1 is SEHNR and CDR2 FQNEAQ (reference sequence). The CDR3 extends over 20 amino acids. CDR3 region: CASNPITGTSEITNTGELFF.

The rearrangement joins TRBV7-9 to TRBJ2-7. From germline, CDR1 is SEHNR and CDR2 FQNEAQ (reference sequence). CDR3 length: 12 amino acids. This chain's CDR3 is CASSFGTYEQYF.

The CDR3 region is CSVDRREETQYF. The chain joins TRBV29-1 to TRBJ2-5; TCRdb indicates TRBD1, and absent DNA this call remains unverified. Per germline, CDR1 SQVTM and CDR2 ANQGSEA. The CDR3 contains 12 residues.

The J gene is TRBJ2-5, the V gene TRBV7-7. This CDR3 is 11 amino acids long. Germline values: CDR1 SSHAT, CDR2 FNYEAQ (reference sequence). The CDR3 region is CASSANETQYF.

The V gene is TRBV4-2, the J gene TRBJ2-7; TCRdb calls TRBD1, which cannot be checked without DNA. The CDR3 has 16 residues. The germline V gene has CDR1 LGHNA and CDR2 YNFKEQ. The CDR3 loop is CASSQSYGTPTYEQYF.

CDR3 residues: CATRGHSYEQYF. The chain links TRBV27 to TRBJ2-7; TCRdb lists TRBD2, though no DNA is available to test this call. Germline V lookup: CDR1 MNHEY, CDR2 SMNVEV (reference sequence). The CDR3 contains 12 residues.

The J gene is TRBJ2-1, the V gene TRBV11-3; absent DNA, TCRdb's TRBD2 call cannot be checked. The CDR3 runs to 15 residues. Germline values: CDR1 SGHNT, CDR2 YENEEA. The CDR3 reads CASSPGLAGANEQFF.

The chain employs TRBV4-1 and TRBJ1-4; there is no DNA to check the TCRdb D call of TRBD1. Germline V gives CDR1 MGHRA, CDR2 YSYEKL. The CDR3 loop spans 16 amino acids. CDR3 sequence reads: CASSLMPGTGNEKLFF.

This rearrangement joins TRBV15 to TRBJ1-2; TCRdb names TRBD1, which stays unverified in the absence of DNA. The CDR3 extends over 15 amino acids. Germline CDR1 is LNHNV and CDR2 is YYDKDF (reference sequence). CDR3 region: CATSRVGTGGGGYTF.

V is TRBV5-5 and J is TRBJ2-1; TCRdb picks TRBD2, but there is no DNA to check that call. This CDR3 spans 15 amino acids. Germline V CDR1 and CDR2: SGHKS, YYEKEE (reference sequence). CDR3 loop: CASSPTSGRNNEQFF.

The rearrangement links TRBV25-1 to TRBJ1-2. Per the germline V gene, CDR1 is MGHDK and CDR2 is SYGVNS. The CDR3 totals 11 residues. The chain's CDR3 is CASSEFDGYTF.

V gene TRBV6-1 combines with J gene TRBJ2-7; lacking DNA, the TRBD1 call made by TCRdb goes unchecked. CDR3 length equals 13 residues. Germline assignment: CDR1 MNHNS and CDR2 SASEGT. The CDR3 here is CAGGQGARYEQYF.

The V and J genes are TRBV21-1 and TRBJ1-2; with no DNA, the TCRdb D assignment of TRBD1 cannot be verified. TRBV21-1 is a listed pseudogene. The CDR3 is made up of 15 amino acids. The CDR3 reads CASSKVPSKGDGYTF.

The chain uses TRBV4-3 and TRBJ2-1. In germline, CDR1 is LGHNA, CDR2 YSLEER. The CDR3 loop spans 17 amino acids. CDR3 loop: CVSSQDWRISSYNEQFF.

The rearrangement uses TRBV28 and TRBJ2-1; as DNA is missing, the TRBD2 call by TCRdb cannot be tested. CDR3 length equals 13 residues. CDR1 and CDR2 from the germline V gene are MDHEN and SYDVKM. The CDR3 is CASSPLSGTAGFF.

The J gene is TRBJ2-7, the V gene TRBV27; TCRdb selects TRBD1, and the lack of DNA leaves this call unchecked. Germline V gene data show CDR1 as MNHEY and CDR2 as SMNVEV (reference sequence). The CDR3 contains 13 residues. CDR3 amino acids: CASSWGSVYEQYF.

The V and J genes are TRBV7-9 and TRBJ1-2; TCRdb lists TRBD1, though no DNA is available to test this call. This CDR3 spans 16 amino acids. CDR1 and CDR2 (germline): SEHNR, FQNEAQ (reference sequence). The CDR3 sequence: CASSPNRAAPNYGYTF.

CDR3 sequence reads: CATSRTGDGFYEQYF. J is TRBJ2-7 and V is TRBV15; TCRdb's D gene call, TRBD1, goes unchecked for lack of DNA. The CDR3 has 15 residues. Germline V gene lookup returns CDR1 LNHNV and CDR2 YYDKDF (reference sequence).

V gene TRBV7-6 combines with J gene TRBJ2-1; the D call from TCRdb, TRBD2, cannot be confirmed without DNA. The CDR3 spans 13 residues. Per germline, CDR1 SGHVS and CDR2 FNYEAQ. CDR3 sequence reads: CASSLSPPTDQFF.

V usage is TRBV6-5 and J usage is TRBJ2-7. The germline V gene encodes CDR1 MNHEY and CDR2 SVGAGI. The CDR3 covers 14 residues. CDR3 sequence: CASSYSTDHYEQYF.

This chain links TRBV7-6 with TRBJ2-1; the TCRdb call, TRBD2, lacks DNA for checking. This CDR3 is built from 13 residues. Per germline, CDR1 SGHVS and CDR2 FNYEAQ. The CDR3 sequence: CATSTSGDNEQFF.